This T cell receptor (beta chain) is drawn from a study of blood T cell repertoires in COVID-19. For the study at large: Italy, Spain and the United States were the sources of the convalescent and acute COVID-19 samples. PBMCs, B-cell-depleted T cells, or T cells were the source of the cDNA or gDNA that made up the material.

Authors' analysis steps: Researchers report that nucleated cell counts were estimated from reference gene primer amplification. Using immunoSEQ multiplex PCR, the repertoire was profiled, and TCRdb retains in-frame clones only, with some absent. V and J calls and clone size are given by that table; D and trimming were obtained from the DNA. This table holds 40,000 to 50,000 clones, about four fifths found once. The length of the CDR3 is 14 residues. Per germline, CDR1 MNHNY and CDR2 SVGAGI (reference sequence). Trimming cost V 0 bases and J 7 bases; bases outside gene matches: 1. Sequencing input: peripheral blood. The chain is built from TRBV6-6 and TRBJ2-1; 9 bases are a match to TRBD2. The TCR sequence derives from an elderly woman with acute or convalescent COVID-19. The CDR3 DNA reads TGTGCCAGCAGTTACTCTGCGGGGGGGAATGAGCAGTTCTTC. Translation gives CASSYSAGGNEQFF.